This T cell receptor (beta chain) was obtained from a study of T cell responses to AZD1222 COVID-19 vaccine. Libraries were prepared by immunoSEQ multiplex PCR; TCRdb keeps only in-frame clonotypes and omits some of them. The profile shows about 120,000 clones, around 89% of them singletons. This CDR3 spans 11 amino acids. The germline V gene has CDR1 SGDLS and CDR2 YYNGEE. Trimming took off 4 bases at V and 8 bases at J, with 7 bases between the two ends. Second doses at about 4 or about 12 weeks were pooled. V and J are TRBV9 and TRBJ1-3; D may be TRBD1 (6 bases). The sequences come from peripheral blood, collected 28 days after the second AZD1222 dose. The TCR was taken from an adult who received the AZD1222 COVID-19 vaccine. The CDR3: CASSKGDTIYF. The DNA for the CDR3 is TGTGCCAGCAGCAAGGGGGACACCATATATTTT.